This T cell receptor beta chain was recovered during a study of technical replicates of blood from four donors. The V end was cut by 1 base, the J end by 3 bases, with 21 bases between. This CDR3 contains 18 residues. Germline V gives CDR1 SGHNT, CDR2 YENEEA. The data were produced by immunoSEQ multiplex PCR, yet TCRdb's version contains in-frame clones alone and is incomplete. This table holds fewer than 75,000 clones, 85% to 95% found once. The receptor comes from a human donor in good health. The genes are TRBV11-3 and TRBJ1-2; D perhaps matches TRBD1 (6 bases). Sequenced sample: T cells isolated from PBMCs. CDR3 DNA: TGTGCCAGCAGCTTAGGCAGGGGAGATTCGTCTGGGGACTATGGCTACACCTTC. This translates into CASSLGRGDSSGDYGYTF. Variable domain in full (rest from reference TRBV11-3 and TRBJ1-2): EAGVVQSPRYKIIEKKQPVAFWCNPISGHNTLYWYLQNLGQGPELLIRYENEEAVDDSQLPKDRFSAERLKGVDSTLKIQPAELGDSAVYLCASSLGRGDSSGDYGYTFGSGTRLTVV.